Presented here are 18 T cell receptor beta chains from one specimen sequenced in a study of T cells expressing NK-cell markers. With the 5' RACE reads reprocessed, TCRdb shows one record per CDR3 protein and no DNA. The sample has 500,000 to 600,000 distinct CDR3 sequences, and its top ten clones hold roughly 3.4%. The specimen was blood T cells: a sorted CD56 or NKG2C T cell subset, CD4+ or CD8+ T cells, or bulk PBMC T cells (not recorded which). The origin of the receptors is a man between 18 and 35 years old in good health.

This chain links TRBV24-1 with TRBJ2-1; checking the TCRdb D call of TRBD1 is not possible without DNA. The CDR3 runs 16 residues. Germline CDR1 KGHDR, CDR2 SFDVKD. The chain's CDR3 is CATSDRDRGLSNEQFF.

This sequence joins TRBV10-3 and TRBJ2-3. In germline, CDR1 is ENHRY, CDR2 SYGVKD. The CDR3 sequence is 15 residues long. CDR3 loop: CAISDGIRGTDTQYF.

This chain uses TRBV29-1 with TRBJ2-7; the D gene TCRdb calls, TRBD1, cannot be checked with no DNA. Germline CDR1 and CDR2: SQVTM and ANQGSEA. The CDR3 extends over 13 amino acids. The CDR3 region is CSVEKGANGEQYF.

The rearrangement joins TRBV19 to TRBJ2-7; as DNA is missing, the TRBD1 call by TCRdb cannot be tested. The germline gives CDR1 LNHDA, CDR2 SQIVND (reference sequence). This CDR3 is 16 amino acids long. CDR3 amino acids: CASTLKSGQGAHEQYF.

The chain couples TRBV25-1 to TRBJ1-3. The CDR3 contains 11 residues. Germline V CDR1 and CDR2: MGHDK, SYGVNS. The CDR3 sequence is CATSNGNTIYF.

V and J are TRBV20-1 and TRBJ2-5; there is no DNA to check the TCRdb D call of TRBD1. CDR1 and CDR2 (germline): DFQATT, SNEGSKA (reference sequence). The length of the CDR3 is 14 residues. The CDR3 loop reads CSAREVRGFETQYF.

The rearrangement joins TRBV29-1 to TRBJ2-1; the TCRdb call, TRBD2, lacks DNA for checking. The CDR3 consists of 15 residues. CDR1 is SQVTM and CDR2 is ANQGSEA in the germline V gene. The CDR3 is CSVGLPGLAGDEQFF.

The rearrangement links TRBV10-3 to TRBJ1-3. Germline values: CDR1 ENHRY, CDR2 SYGVKD. The CDR3 contains 12 residues. CDR3 sequence reads: CATTPAGNTIYF.

The V and J genes are TRBV20-1 and TRBJ1-6; checking the TCRdb D call of TRBD1 is not possible without DNA. This CDR3 region has 14 residues. CDR1 is DFQATT and CDR2 is SNEGSKA in the germline V gene (reference sequence). The CDR3 protein is CSSSRDIGNSPLHF.

The chain carries TRBV27 and TRBJ2-3; TCRdb's D call, TRBD1, is unchecked because there is no DNA. This CDR3 comprises 16 residues. The germline CDR1 and CDR2 sequences are MNHEY and SMNVEV (reference sequence). This CDR3 is CASSLWGRGGTDTQYF.

The chain links TRBV5-1 to TRBJ2-3. Germline V gene data show CDR1 as SGHRS and CDR2 as YFSETQ. The CDR3 length is 16 residues. The CDR3: CASSLTQGVSTDTQYF.

J is TRBJ2-2 and V is TRBV2; TCRdb lists TRBD2, though no DNA is available to test this call. Germline V gene data show CDR1 as SNHLY and CDR2 as FYNNEI. The CDR3 sequence is 17 residues long. The CDR3 protein is CASSPPARLAETGELFF. Variable domain in full (rest from reference TRBV2 and TRBJ2-2): EPEVTQTPSHQVTQMGQEVILRCVPISNHLYFYWYRQILGQKVEFLVSFYNNEISEKSEIFDDQFSVERPDGSNFTLKIRSTKLEDSAMYFCASSPPARLAETGELFFGEGSRLTVL.

J is TRBJ1-2 and V is TRBV7-2; TCRdb names TRBD1, which stays unverified in the absence of DNA. Germline V lookup: CDR1 SGHTA, CDR2 FQGNSA. The CDR3 is made up of 14 amino acids. CDR3 amino acids: CASSPTGADDGYTF.

The chain carries TRBV27 and TRBJ1-1; TCRdb indicates TRBD1, and absent DNA this call remains unverified. The CDR3 is 15 residues long. The V gene's germline CDR1 is MNHEY and CDR2 SMNVEV (reference sequence). CDR3 sequence: CASRPIQGSNTEAFF.

This chain uses TRBV11-2 with TRBJ2-6. There are 17 residues in the CDR3. Germline V gene lookup returns CDR1 SGHAT and CDR2 FQNNGV. CDR3 residues: CASSLVGQTSGANVLTF. Together with reference TRBV11-2 and TRBJ2-6, the CDR3 gives the full variable domain: EAGVAQSPRYKIIEKRQSVAFWCNPISGHATLYWYQQILGQGPKLLIQFQNNGVVDDSQLPKDRFSAERLKGVDSTLKIQPAKLEDSAVYLCASSLVGQTSGANVLTFGAGSRLTVL.

This chain uses TRBV10-2 with TRBJ2-7; TCRdb lists TRBD1, though no DNA is available to test this call. The germline V gene encodes CDR1 WSHSY and CDR2 SAAADI. This CDR3 has 15 amino acids. The CDR3 here is CASSELVGARGEQYF.

J is TRBJ2-3 and V is TRBV29-1; checking the TCRdb D call of TRBD2 is not possible without DNA. The CDR3 length is 17 residues. The germline V gene has CDR1 SQVTM and CDR2 ANQGSEA. CDR3 loop: CSVEPWTSGRATDTQYF.

CDR3 in amino acids: CASSQDSPGPAFF. The chain joins TRBV4-2 to TRBJ1-1; no DNA is available, so the TRBD1 call from TCRdb remains unchecked. The germline V gene has CDR1 LGHNA and CDR2 YNFKEQ. The CDR3 is made up of 13 amino acids.